The TCR beta chain described here comes from a study of T cells in Graves' hyperthyroidism and ophthalmopathy. The study based diagnoses on clinical symptoms, serum thyroxine and TRAb, thyroid ultrasound and orbital computed tomography. In this sample, this clonotype turned up a few times. The target antigen is unknown. Overall study findings and caveats: Most expanded thyroid clonotypes above 0.001 also appeared in blood.

Amplification of TCR beta CDR3 regions used RNA as the template. The TCR CDR3 was amplified in a first-round RT-PCR using the HTBI primer set. TCRdb re-derived calls from the multiplex PCR reads in MiXCR, one entry per CDR3 protein. The sample has more than 550,000 distinct CDR3 sequences, about 45% seen once. Looked up from germline, CDR1 is SGHAT and CDR2 is FQNNGV. The CDR3 is made up of 16 amino acids. V was clipped by 1 base and J by 0 bases; unmatched bases: 5. The origin of this receptor is an adult man with Graves' disease, either hyperthyroidism or ophthalmopathy (not recorded which). V gene TRBV11-2 combines with J gene TRBJ1-1, with TRBD1 matching 7 bases. Sequenced material: peripheral blood or thyroid tissue (not recorded which). CDR3 DNA sequence: TGTGCCAGCAGCTTAGCCGGGACAGTGTTGAACACTGAAGCTTTCTTT. The encoded protein is CASSLAGTVLNTEAFF.